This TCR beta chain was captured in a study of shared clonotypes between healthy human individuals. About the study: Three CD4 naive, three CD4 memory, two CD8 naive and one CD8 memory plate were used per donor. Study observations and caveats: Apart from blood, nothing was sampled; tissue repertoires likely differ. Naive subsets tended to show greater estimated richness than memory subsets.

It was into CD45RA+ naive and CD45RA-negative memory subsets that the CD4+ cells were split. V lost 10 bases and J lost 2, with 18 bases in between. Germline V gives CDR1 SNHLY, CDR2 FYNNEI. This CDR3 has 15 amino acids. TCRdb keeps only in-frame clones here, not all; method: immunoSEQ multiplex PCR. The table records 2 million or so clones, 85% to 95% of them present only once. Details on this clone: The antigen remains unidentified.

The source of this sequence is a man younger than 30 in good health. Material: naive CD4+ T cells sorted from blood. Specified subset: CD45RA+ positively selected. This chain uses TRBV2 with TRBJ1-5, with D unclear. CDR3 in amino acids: CATRVGFRGNQPQHF. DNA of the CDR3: TGTGCCACACGCGTGGGGTTTCGGGGCAATCAGCCCCAGCATTTT. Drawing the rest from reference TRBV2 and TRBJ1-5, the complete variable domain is EPEVTQTPSHQVTQMGQEVILRCVPISNHLYFYWYRQILGQKVEFLVSFYNNEISEKSEIFDDQFSVERPDGSNFTLKIRSTKLEDSAMYFCATRVGFRGNQPQHFGDGTRLSIL.